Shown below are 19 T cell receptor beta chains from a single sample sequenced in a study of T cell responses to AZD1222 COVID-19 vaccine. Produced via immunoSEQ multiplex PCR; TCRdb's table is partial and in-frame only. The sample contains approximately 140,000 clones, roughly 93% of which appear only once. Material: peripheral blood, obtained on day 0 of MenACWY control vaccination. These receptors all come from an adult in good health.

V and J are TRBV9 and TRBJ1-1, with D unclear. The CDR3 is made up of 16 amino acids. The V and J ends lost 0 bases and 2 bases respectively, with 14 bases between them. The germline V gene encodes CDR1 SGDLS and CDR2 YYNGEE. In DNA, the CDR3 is TGTGCCAGCAGCGTAGGTGGAGGACTACTTAACACTGAAGCTTTCTTT. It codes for CASSVGGGLLNTEAFF.

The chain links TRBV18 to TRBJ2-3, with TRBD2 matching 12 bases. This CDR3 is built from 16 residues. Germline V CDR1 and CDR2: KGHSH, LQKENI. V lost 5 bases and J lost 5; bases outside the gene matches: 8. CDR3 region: CASSYLAGGPRDTQYF. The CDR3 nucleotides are TGTGCCAGCTCATATCTAGCGGGAGGGCCGAGAGATACGCAGTATTTT.

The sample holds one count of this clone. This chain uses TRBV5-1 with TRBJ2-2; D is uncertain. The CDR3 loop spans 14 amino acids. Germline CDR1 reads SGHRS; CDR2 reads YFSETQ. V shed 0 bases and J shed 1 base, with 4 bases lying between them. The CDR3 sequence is CASSLGQNTGELFF. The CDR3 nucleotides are TGCGCCAGCAGCTTGGGACAGAACACCGGGGAGCTGTTTTTT.

CDR3 DNA sequence: TGTGCCAGCAGTGGGGACTTACCCGGCTACACCTTC. Protein product: CASSGDLPGYTF. The gene calls are TRBV2 and TRBJ1-2; D is possibly TRBD1 (5 bases). The germline CDR1 and CDR2 sequences are SNHLY and FYNNEI. CDR3 length equals 12 residues. Trimming pared 4 bases from V and 8 bases from J, leaving 11 bases between.

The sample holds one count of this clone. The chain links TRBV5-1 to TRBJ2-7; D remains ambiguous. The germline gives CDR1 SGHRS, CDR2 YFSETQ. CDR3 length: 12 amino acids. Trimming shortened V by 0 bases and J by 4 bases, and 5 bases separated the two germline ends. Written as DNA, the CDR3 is TGCGCCAGCAGCTTGGGGGATTACGAGCAGTACTTC. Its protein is CASSLGDYEQYF.

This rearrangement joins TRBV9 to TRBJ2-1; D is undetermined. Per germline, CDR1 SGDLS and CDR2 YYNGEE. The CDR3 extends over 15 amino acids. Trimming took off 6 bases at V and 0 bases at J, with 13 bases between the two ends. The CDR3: CASTPTQSSYNEQFF. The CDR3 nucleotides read TGTGCCAGCACCCCGACACAGAGCTCCTACAATGAGCAGTTCTTC.

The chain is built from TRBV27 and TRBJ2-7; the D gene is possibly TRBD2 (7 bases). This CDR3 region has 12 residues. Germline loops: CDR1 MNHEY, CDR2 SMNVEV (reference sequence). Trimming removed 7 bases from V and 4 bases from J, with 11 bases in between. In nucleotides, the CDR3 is TGTGCCAGCAAAAAGGGGGGGTACGAGCAGTACTTC. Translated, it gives CASKKGGYEQYF.

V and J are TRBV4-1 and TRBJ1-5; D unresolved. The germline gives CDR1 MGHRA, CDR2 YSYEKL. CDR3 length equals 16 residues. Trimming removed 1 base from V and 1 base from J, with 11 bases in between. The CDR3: CASSQGREPSNQPQHF. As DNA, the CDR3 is TGCGCCAGCAGCCAAGGACGGGAGCCGAGCAATCAGCCCCAGCATTTT.

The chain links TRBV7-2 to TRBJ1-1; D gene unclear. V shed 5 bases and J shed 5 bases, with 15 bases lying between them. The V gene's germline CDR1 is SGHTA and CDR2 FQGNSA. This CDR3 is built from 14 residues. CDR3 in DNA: TGTGCCAGCAGCCCGGCGGTGGGGAGGACTGAAGCTTTCTTT. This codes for CASSPAVGRTEAFF.

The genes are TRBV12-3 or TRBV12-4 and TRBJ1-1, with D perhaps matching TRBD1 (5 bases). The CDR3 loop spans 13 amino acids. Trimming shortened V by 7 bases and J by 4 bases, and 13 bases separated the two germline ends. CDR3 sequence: CASKLQVSTEAFF. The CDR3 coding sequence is TGTGCCAGCAAACTACAGGTCTCCACTGAAGCTTTCTTT.

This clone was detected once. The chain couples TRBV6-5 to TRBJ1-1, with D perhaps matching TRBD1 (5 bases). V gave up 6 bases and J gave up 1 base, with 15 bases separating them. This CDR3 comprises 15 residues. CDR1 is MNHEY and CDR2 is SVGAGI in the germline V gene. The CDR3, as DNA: TGTGCCAGCAGAGACAGATTTAAAGGGAACACTGAAGCTTTCTTT. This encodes CASRDRFKGNTEAFF.

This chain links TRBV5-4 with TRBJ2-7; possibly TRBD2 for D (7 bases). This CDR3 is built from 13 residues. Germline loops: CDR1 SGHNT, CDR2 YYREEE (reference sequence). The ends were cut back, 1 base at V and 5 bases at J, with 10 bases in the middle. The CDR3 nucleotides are TGTGCCAGCAGCTTGTGGGGGGGCCACGAGCAGTACTTC. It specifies CASSLWGGHEQYF.

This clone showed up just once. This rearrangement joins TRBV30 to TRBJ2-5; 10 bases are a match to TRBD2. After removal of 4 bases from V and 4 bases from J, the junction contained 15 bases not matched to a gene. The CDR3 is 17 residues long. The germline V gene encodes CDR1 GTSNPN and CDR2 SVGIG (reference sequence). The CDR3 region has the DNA TGTGCCTGGACCTACAGACCTCTAGCGGGAGAGGGAGAGACCCAGTACTTC. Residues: CAWTYRPLAGEGETQYF.

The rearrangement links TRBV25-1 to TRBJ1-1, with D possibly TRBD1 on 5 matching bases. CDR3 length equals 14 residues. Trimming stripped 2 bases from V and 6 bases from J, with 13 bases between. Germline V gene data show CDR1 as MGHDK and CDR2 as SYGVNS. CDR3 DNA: TGTGCCAGCAGTGAAATCGAGGGGAGACCTGAAGCTTTCTTT. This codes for CASSEIEGRPEAFF.

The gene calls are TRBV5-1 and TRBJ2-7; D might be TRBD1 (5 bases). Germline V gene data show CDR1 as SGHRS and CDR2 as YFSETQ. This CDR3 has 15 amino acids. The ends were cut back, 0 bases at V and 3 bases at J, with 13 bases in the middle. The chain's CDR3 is CASSLDHRYGYEQYF. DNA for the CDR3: TGCGCCAGCAGCTTGGATCACAGGTACGGCTACGAGCAGTACTTC.

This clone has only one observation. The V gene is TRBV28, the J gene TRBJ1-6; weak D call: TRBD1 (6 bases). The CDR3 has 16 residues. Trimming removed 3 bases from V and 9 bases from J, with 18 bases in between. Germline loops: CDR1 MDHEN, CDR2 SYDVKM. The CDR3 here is CASSLRGGLGSSPLHF. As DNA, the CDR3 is TGTGCCAGCAGTTTGAGAGGGGGGCTGGGTAGTTCACCCCTCCACTTT. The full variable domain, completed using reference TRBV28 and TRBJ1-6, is DVKVTQSSRYLVKRTGEKVFLECVQDMDHENMFWYRQDPGLGLRLIYFSYDVKMKEKGDIPEGYSVSREKKERFSLILESASTNQTSMYLCASSLRGGLGSSPLHFGNGTRLTVT.

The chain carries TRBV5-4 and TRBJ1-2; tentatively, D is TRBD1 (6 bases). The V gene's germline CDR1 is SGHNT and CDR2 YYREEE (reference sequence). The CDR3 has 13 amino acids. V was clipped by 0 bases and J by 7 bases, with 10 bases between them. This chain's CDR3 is CASSLDQGSGYTF. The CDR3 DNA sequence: TGTGCCAGCAGCTTGGACCAGGGGAGTGGCTACACCTTC.

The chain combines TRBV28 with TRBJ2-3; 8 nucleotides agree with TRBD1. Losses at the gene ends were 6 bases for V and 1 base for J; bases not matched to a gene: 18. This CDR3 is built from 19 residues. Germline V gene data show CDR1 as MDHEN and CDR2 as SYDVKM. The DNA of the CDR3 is TGTGCCAGCAGCTCCCCCGGGACAGGTATCCAGCCCCGCACAGATACGCAGTATTTT. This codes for CASSSPGTGIQPRTDTQYF.

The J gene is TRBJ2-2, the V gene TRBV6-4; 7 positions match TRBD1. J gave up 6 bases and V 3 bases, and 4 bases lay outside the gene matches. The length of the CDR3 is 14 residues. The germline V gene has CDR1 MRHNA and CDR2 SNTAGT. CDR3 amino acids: CASSEETGAGELFF. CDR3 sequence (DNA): TGTGCCAGCAGTGAGGAAACAGGGGCCGGGGAGCTGTTTTTT.